This T cell receptor beta chain derives from a study of cytomegalovirus exposure and HLA in healthy donors. Trimming stripped 5 bases from V and 6 bases from J, with 17 bases between. The CDR3 is 15 residues long. Germline V gene lookup returns CDR1 SEHNR and CDR2 FQNEAQ (reference sequence). Researchers ran the PCR with 60 Vbeta and 13 Jbeta primers. Sequencing used immunoSEQ multiplex PCR; TCRdb keeps in-frame clones, though not all of them. The sample lists about 140,000 clones; approximately 82% were seen once. Sequenced: PBMCs. The sequence derives from a woman aged 60-75 years in good health and CMV-seropositive. The V call is TRBV7-9, the J call TRBJ2-1, with a tentative D call TRBD1 (6 bases). CDR3 amino acids: CASSTRDKYPNEQFF. The CDR3 DNA reads TGTGCCAGCAGCACCCGGGACAAATATCCCAATGAGCAGTTCTTC.